This record covers a single T cell receptor beta chain. These data belong to a study of blood T cell repertoires in COVID-19. Authors' data handling: By means of reference gene primer amplification, nucleated cell counts were estimated. The repertoire was sequenced with immunoSEQ multiplex PCR; TCRdb's copy has only in-frame clones and lacks some. That table supplies the V and J calls and clone size; D and trimming were determined from the DNA. This table has about 380,000 clones, more than 70% appearing once. CDR3 length: 13 residues. Germline V CDR1 and CDR2: SGHTA, FQGNSA. Trimming stripped 5 bases from V and 8 bases from J, with 15 bases between. The study counted Cohort 3 donors as recovered given two negative PCRs, clearance, or symptom resolution.

Sequencing used PBMCs or T cells enriched from blood (not recorded which). J is TRBJ1-1 and V is TRBV7-2; tentatively, D is TRBD1 (6 bases). The origin of this receptor is a man in his thirties or forties who had recovered from COVID-19. CDR3 sequence reads: CASSPLGGAEAFF. DNA for the CDR3: TGTGCCAGCAGCCCGCTAGGGGGTGCCGAAGCTTTCTTT.